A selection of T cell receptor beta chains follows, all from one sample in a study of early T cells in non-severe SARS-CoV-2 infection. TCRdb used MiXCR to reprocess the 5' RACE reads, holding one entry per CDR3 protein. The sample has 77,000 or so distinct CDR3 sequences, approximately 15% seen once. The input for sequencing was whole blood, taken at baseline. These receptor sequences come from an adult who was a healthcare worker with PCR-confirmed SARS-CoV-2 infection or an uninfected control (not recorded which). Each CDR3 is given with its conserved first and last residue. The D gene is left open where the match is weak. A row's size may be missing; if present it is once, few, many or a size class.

CASSRGPGANVLTF,TGTGCCAGCTCCAGGGGGCCGGGGGCCAACGTCCTGACTTTC,TRBD1,TRBV2,TRBJ2-6,few
CASSYGGELFF,TGTGCCAGCAGTTACGGGGGGGAGCTGTTTTTT,-,TRBV6-6,TRBJ2-2,-
CASSLGTPAYEQYF,TGTGCCAGCAGCTTAGGGACGCCCGCCTACGAGCAGTACTTC,-,TRBV7-9,TRBJ2-7,-
CASSSYRRGSYNEQFF,TGTGCCAGCAGCTCCTACCGCAGAGGCTCCTACAATGAGCAGTTCTTC,-,TRBV7-8,TRBJ2-1,many
CASSQPLNGQGANYGYTF,TGTGCCAGCAGCCAACCCCTCAACGGACAGGGGGCGAACTATGGCTACACCTTC,TRBD1,TRBV7-9,TRBJ1-2,-
CASRPAGSSGANVLTF,TGTGCCAGCAGACCGGCGGGATCCTCTGGGGCCAACGTCCTGACTTTC,-,TRBV28,TRBJ2-6,-
CASSLGEGPGAEAFF,TGTGCCAGCAGTTTAGGCGAGGGGCCGGGGGCTGAAGCTTTCTTT,-,TRBV12-3/TRBV12-4,TRBJ1-1,-
CASSVETLGEQYF,TGTGCCAGCAGCGTCGAGACCCTTGGGGAGCAGTACTTC,-,TRBV9,TRBJ2-7,many
CSATPSGRNYEQYF,TGCAGTGCTACCCCGAGCGGGAGGAACTACGAGCAGTACTTC,TRBD2,TRBV20-1,TRBJ2-7,few
CASSQTVAGELFF,TGTGCCAGCAGCCAGACTGTAGCCGGGGAGCTGTTTTTT,-,TRBV3-1,TRBJ2-2,few
CATSESGKGKNIQYF,TGTGCCACCAGTGAGTCCGGGAAAGGCAAAAACATTCAGTACTTC,-,TRBV24-1,TRBJ2-4,few
CASSLRGQSHEQYF,TGTGCCAGCAGTTTAAGGGGGCAATCCCACGAGCAGTACTTC,TRBD1,TRBV27,TRBJ2-7,-
CASGNGQLGEQYF,TGCGCCAGCGGGAATGGACAGCTGGGGGAGCAGTACTTC,-,TRBV10-1,TRBJ2-7,-
CASSSGQGAAKNIQYF,TGTGCCAGCAGTTCCGGACAGGGGGCGGCCAAAAACATTCAGTACTTC,TRBD1,TRBV7-9,TRBJ2-4,-
CASSPGRWDEQYF,TGTGCCAGCAGTCCCGGGAGGTGGGACGAGCAGTACTTC,TRBD2,TRBV28,TRBJ2-7,few
CASSLSRTSGRDYNEQFF,TGCGCCAGCAGCCTGAGCCGGACTAGCGGGAGGGACTACAATGAGCAGTTCTTC,TRBD2,TRBV5-1,TRBJ2-1,few
CASSFLGSPLHF,TGTGCCAGCAGTTTCCTAGGGTCACCCCTCCACTTT,-,TRBV28,TRBJ1-6,-
CASSGRQEIFYNEQFF,TGTGCCAGCAGTGGGAGACAGGAGATCTTCTACAATGAGCAGTTCTTC,-,TRBV25-1,TRBJ2-1,few
CSARGGLEHNEQFF,TGCAGTGCTAGGGGCGGACTAGAACACAATGAGCAGTTCTTC,TRBD2,TRBV20-1,TRBJ2-1,many
CASSLVTSGRAAEQFF,TGTGCCAGCAGTTTAGTTACTAGCGGGAGGGCCGCTGAGCAGTTCTTC,TRBD2,TRBV28,TRBJ2-1,medium-sized
CASTSDNSGEQFF,TGTGCCAGCACCTCGGACAATTCGGGTGAGCAGTTCTTC,-,TRBV12-3/TRBV12-4,TRBJ2-1,-
CSVDKGVEAFF,TGCAGCGTTGATAAGGGAGTAGAAGCTTTCTTT,-,TRBV29-1,TRBJ1-1,-
CASSFQGEQYF,TGTGCCAGCAGCTTTCAGGGCGAGCAGTACTTC,-,TRBV11-2,TRBJ2-7,-
CSVGGTSSRSYEQYF,TGCAGCGTTGGGGGGACTAGCAGTAGATCCTACGAGCAGTACTTC,TRBD2,TRBV29-1,TRBJ2-7,-
CASSLAQNSPLHF,TGTGCCAGCAGTTTAGCGCAGAATTCACCCCTCCACTTT,-,TRBV12-3/TRBV12-4,TRBJ1-6,-
CASKGGANTGELFF,TGTGCCAGCAAAGGCGGCGCGAACACCGGGGAGCTGTTTTTT,-,TRBV6-6,TRBJ2-2,few
CASSIEGLPTGELFF,TGTGCCAGTAGTATAGAGGGACTTCCCACCGGGGAGCTGTTTTTT,-,TRBV19,TRBJ2-2,-
CASSPWGGTGVGDTQYF,TGTGCCAGCAGCCCCTGGGGCGGGACAGGGGTTGGAGATACGCAGTATTTT,TRBD1,TRBV28,TRBJ2-3,few
CASGQGVPGVPGANVLTF,TGTGCCAGCGGTCAGGGGGTGCCGGGCGTACCTGGGGCCAACGTCCTGACTTTC,TRBD1,TRBV7-6,TRBJ2-6,-
CASISPPDTQYF,TGTGCCAGCATTTCCCCCCCAGATACGCAGTATTTT,-,TRBV6-6,TRBJ2-3,-
CSARVAEGQGYPEAFF,TGCAGTGCTAGAGTCGCAGAGGGACAGGGATATCCTGAAGCTTTCTTT,TRBD1,TRBV20-1,TRBJ1-1,few
CASSPQDREDTQYF,TGCGCCAGCAGCCCCCAGGACAGGGAAGATACGCAGTATTTT,TRBD1,TRBV5-1,TRBJ2-3,-
CASSILRTSGRAGELFF,TGTGCCAGTAGTATACTACGCACTAGCGGGAGGGCCGGGGAGCTGTTTTTT,TRBD2,TRBV19,TRBJ2-2,many
CASSWTMGQGASEQYF,TGCGCCAGCAGCTGGACAATGGGACAGGGGGCCAGCGAGCAGTACTTC,TRBD1,TRBV5-1,TRBJ2-7,few
CASSLDGTDTQFF,TGTGCCAGCAGCCTGGACGGCACAGATACGCAGTTTTTT,-,TRBV7-9,TRBJ2-3,few
CASSAQPGGRDEQFF,TGTGCCAGCAGCGCCCAGCCGGGGGGGCGGGATGAGCAGTTCTTC,TRBD2,TRBV7-2,TRBJ2-1,few
CASSFGYGDTQYF,TGTGCCAGCAGCTTTGGTTATGGGGATACGCAGTATTTT,-,TRBV7-3,TRBJ2-3,-
CSVAVQGAPNEQFF,TGCAGCGTTGCCGTCCAGGGGGCCCCCAATGAGCAGTTCTTC,TRBD1,TRBV29-1,TRBJ2-1,-
CASSPRLAGGPDTQYF,TGTGCCAGCAGCCCTCGACTAGCGGGAGGGCCTGATACGCAGTATTTT,TRBD2,TRBV3-1,TRBJ2-3,few
CASSFKGFTGELFF,TGCGCCAGCAGCTTCAAAGGGTTCACCGGGGAGCTGTTTTTT,-,TRBV5-1,TRBJ2-2,-
CASSPGLAERDTQYF,TGTGCCAGCAGCCCTGGACTAGCGGAAAGAGATACGCAGTATTTT,TRBD2,TRBV9,TRBJ2-3,-
CASSAPIGTSQDEQFF,TGTGCCAGCAGCGCTCCCATTGGGACTAGTCAGGATGAGCAGTTCTTC,TRBD2,TRBV7-9,TRBJ2-1,many
CSASRGRGYTF,TGCAGTGCTAGCAGGGGAAGAGGCTACACCTTC,-,TRBV20-1,TRBJ1-2,few
CASSLGGVNEQYF,TGTGCCAGCAGCCTAGGAGGGGTCAACGAGCAGTACTTC,-,TRBV7-9,TRBJ2-7,-
CASSLAGAYNEQFF,TGTGCCAGCAGCTTAGCGGGAGCGTACAATGAGCAGTTCTTC,-,TRBV7-9,TRBJ2-1,many
CASSSPGGGDRELFF,TGTGCCAGCAGCTCCCCCGGGGGTGGAGACCGGGAGCTGTTTTTT,-,TRBV7-9,TRBJ2-2,-
CASSPPDSPRETQYF,TGTGCCAGCTCGCCCCCCGATTCCCCCCGTGAGACCCAGTACTTC,-,TRBV18,TRBJ2-5,-
CATSDPGQGVTGELFF,TGTGCCACCAGTGACCCGGGACAGGGAGTCACCGGGGAGCTGTTTTTT,TRBD1,TRBV24-1,TRBJ2-2,few
CASAKGGEDYGYTF,TGTGCCAGCGCGAAGGGGGGCGAGGACTATGGCTACACCTTC,-,TRBV7-9,TRBJ1-2,many
CASSFSGSSTQYF,TGTGCCAGCAGCTTTTCTGGTAGCAGCACGCAGTATTTT,-,TRBV11-3,TRBJ2-3,-
CASTGQVNTEAFF,TGCGCCAGCACGGGACAGGTCAACACTGAAGCTTTCTTT,TRBD1,TRBV5-1,TRBJ1-1,few
CSAGPTGQVYTEAFF,TGCAGTGCCGGGCCGACGGGACAGGTATACACTGAAGCTTTCTTT,TRBD1,TRBV20-1,TRBJ1-1,many
CASSSSARGYTF,TGTGCCAGCAGTTCCTCGGCACGAGGCTACACCTTC,-,TRBV28,TRBJ1-2,few
CASSFAGYEQYF,TGTGCCAGCAGCTTCGCCGGCTACGAGCAGTACTTC,-,TRBV7-2,TRBJ2-7,-
CSARAHPMGETQYF,TGCAGTGCTAGAGCCCACCCCATGGGGGAGACCCAGTACTTC,-,TRBV20-1,TRBJ2-5,few
CASSDSSSGSTGELFF,TGTGCCAGCAGTGACTCAAGTAGCGGGAGCACCGGGGAGCTGTTTTTT,TRBD2,TRBV6-4,TRBJ2-2,-